This is a list of T cell receptor beta chains from one sample in a study of blood T cell repertoires in COVID-19. Here immunoSEQ multiplex PCR was the method, and the copy in TCRdb shows in-frame clones only, minus some. The sample has 350,000 to 450,000 clones, approximately 90% seen once; the top ten hold 1.4%. Sequences were obtained from PBMCs or T cells enriched from blood (not recorded which). Receptor source: a woman aged 18-30 years who had been exposed to COVID-19. Both conserved end residues are part of each CDR3. The order of the fields is J gene, V gene, CDR3 protein.

j_call: TRBJ2-7; v_call: TRBV5-1; cdr3_aa: CASSLTGSLYEQYF
j_call: TRBJ1-5; v_call: TRBV19; cdr3_aa: CASGSTGGSNQPQHF
j_call: TRBJ1-1; v_call: TRBV5-1; cdr3_aa: CASSKQANTEAFF
j_call: TRBJ2-7; v_call: TRBV7-8; cdr3_aa: CASSFASGGSPLSYEQYF
j_call: TRBJ2-3; v_call: TRBV4-2; cdr3_aa: CASSQALTGGGTDTQYF
j_call: TRBJ1-4; v_call: TRBV4-3; cdr3_aa: CASSQEGQGNEKLFF
j_call: TRBJ2-7; v_call: TRBV23-1; cdr3_aa: CASSHRPGHSSYEQYF
j_call: TRBJ2-5; v_call: TRBV2; cdr3_aa: CASSVDGAGEETQYF
j_call: TRBJ2-5; v_call: TRBV6-2/TRBV6-3; cdr3_aa: CASSYGGAHQETQYF
j_call: TRBJ2-3; v_call: TRBV2; cdr3_aa: CASSWLAGGADTQYF
j_call: TRBJ2-1; v_call: TRBV28; cdr3_aa: CASSFGSNEQFF
j_call: TRBJ2-7; v_call: TRBV5-1; cdr3_aa: CASSFRTGTSAPADYEQYF
j_call: TRBJ2-2; v_call: TRBV15; cdr3_aa: CATSRAPAGGRTGELFF
j_call: TRBJ2-7; v_call: TRBV11-2; cdr3_aa: CASSLDSYEQYF
j_call: TRBJ1-2; v_call: TRBV7-8; cdr3_aa: CASSPHGEGTPPSYTF
j_call: TRBJ1-2; v_call: TRBV5-1; cdr3_aa: CASSLAGGAQNYGYTF
j_call: TRBJ1-5; v_call: TRBV19; cdr3_aa: CASRDRALNQPQHF
j_call: TRBJ2-1; v_call: TRBV7-8; cdr3_aa: CASSLASGVYNEQFF
j_call: TRBJ1-4; v_call: TRBV5-1; cdr3_aa: CASSLGQTNEKLFF
j_call: TRBJ2-6; v_call: TRBV24-1; cdr3_aa: CATSAPGQGLDVLTF
j_call: TRBJ1-1; v_call: TRBV28; cdr3_aa: CASSLSAVNTEAFF
j_call: TRBJ2-3; v_call: TRBV13; cdr3_aa: CASSFQAYTQYF
j_call: TRBJ2-1; v_call: TRBV9; cdr3_aa: CASSPSGPSAEQFF
j_call: TRBJ1-5; v_call: TRBV28; cdr3_aa: CASSSTGGQSNQPQHF
j_call: TRBJ1-6; v_call: TRBV9; cdr3_aa: CASSPRETNSPLHF
j_call: TRBJ2-5; v_call: TRBV10-3; cdr3_aa: CASRQGASRETQYF
j_call: TRBJ2-7; v_call: TRBV30; cdr3_aa: CAWSRDYEQYF
j_call: TRBJ2-6; v_call: TRBV4-2; cdr3_aa: CASSPSGGRSGANVLTF
j_call: TRBJ2-2; v_call: TRBV18; cdr3_aa: CASSPPGGAGTGELFF
j_call: TRBJ2-7; v_call: TRBV27; cdr3_aa: CASSEGYEQYF
j_call: TRBJ2-1; v_call: TRBV7-2; cdr3_aa: CASSLQRGNYNEQFF
j_call: TRBJ2-6; v_call: TRBV19; cdr3_aa: CASSRRDFRSSGANVLTF
j_call: TRBJ2-1; v_call: TRBV2; cdr3_aa: CASISGSIDEQFF
j_call: TRBJ1-5; v_call: TRBV6-2/TRBV6-3; cdr3_aa: CASSEPSGARGQPQHF
j_call: TRBJ1-2; v_call: TRBV7-3; cdr3_aa: CASSLYAGVGWGYTF
j_call: TRBJ2-7; v_call: TRBV4-1; cdr3_aa: CASSQAWDRDKYEQYF
j_call: TRBJ1-3; v_call: TRBV7-6; cdr3_aa: CASSLGAGGSNTIYF
j_call: TRBJ2-7; v_call: TRBV6-5; cdr3_aa: CASSKRDPTPYEQYF
j_call: TRBJ2-5; v_call: TRBV6-4; cdr3_aa: CASSESGGGATQYF
j_call: TRBJ1-1; v_call: TRBV20-1; cdr3_aa: CSASGQGSNTEAFF
j_call: TRBJ2-5; v_call: TRBV10-3; cdr3_aa: CAISEGPGSQETQYF
j_call: TRBJ1-2; v_call: TRBV5-6; cdr3_aa: CASSLDSPNYGYTF
j_call: TRBJ2-7; v_call: TRBV9; cdr3_aa: CASSVGLRSEQYF
j_call: TRBJ2-2; v_call: TRBV2; cdr3_aa: CASRSEGAGGELFF
j_call: TRBJ1-1; v_call: TRBV10-1; cdr3_aa: CASSEFRDREDGNTEAFF
j_call: TRBJ2-7; v_call: TRBV7-7; cdr3_aa: CASSPPGLSYEQYF
j_call: TRBJ2-7; v_call: TRBV9; cdr3_aa: CASSVGLAGPYEQYF